The 21 T cell receptor beta chains given below trace back to one sample, sequenced in a study of blood T cells in healthy people across ages. A J-beta primer mix and a sample-barcoded 5' primer were used in a second PCR of about 7 to 12 cycles. Each CDR3 protein gets one entry after TCRdb re-called the 5' RACE reads with MiXCR. The table has 800,000 or so distinct CDR3 sequences, less than 60% seen once. Sequenced material: blood. These receptors were collected from a man older than 75 in good health.

The chain combines TRBV28 with TRBJ2-1; TRBD1 matches 9 bases. Germline-derived CDR1 and CDR2 are MDHEN and SYDVKM. The J segment lost 8 bases and the V segment lost 0 bases, leaving 11 bases of the junction unmatched. The CDR3 loop spans 17 amino acids. The DNA of the CDR3 is TGTGCCAGCAGTTTATGGAGGGACAGGGACTTCGGCGATGAGCAGTTCTTC. Amino acid sequence: CASSLWRDRDFGDEQFF.

This clonotype was seen a handful of times. The genes are TRBV5-1 and TRBJ2-5; D is ambiguous. The germline V and J ends were trimmed by 4 bases and 4 bases, with 14 bases remaining between them. CDR1 and CDR2 (germline): SGHRS, YFSETQ. CDR3 length: 14 residues. Here the CDR3 reads CASSPRLHRETQYF. The CDR3 DNA reads as TGCGCCAGCAGCCCCCGGTTACATAGAGAGACCCAGTACTTC.

This clonotype has just a few counts. V and J are TRBV6-4 and TRBJ2-5, with 9 bases identical to TRBD2. Germline lookup yields CDR1 MRHNA and CDR2 SNTAGT. With V trimmed by 4 bases and J by 11 bases, 11 bases remained unmatched. The CDR3 extends over 14 amino acids. Written as DNA, the CDR3 is TGTGCCAGCAGTGTGGGTAGCGGGAGCAATGAGCAGTACTTC. Residues: CASSVGSGSNEQYF.

This clonotype was seen a few times. The rearrangement joins TRBV6-2 or TRBV6-3 to TRBJ2-2; D uncertain. CDR3 length: 12 residues. Germline CDR1 is MNHEY and CDR2 is SVGEGT. Trimming took off 6 bases at V and 1 base at J, with 3 bases between the two ends. CDR3 protein: CASRENTGELFF. The CDR3 DNA sequence: TGTGCCAGCAGGGAGAACACCGGGGAGCTGTTTTTT.

As to this clonotype: The final CDR3 position lacks the conserved phenylalanine or tryptophan, pointing to a likely read error. The V gene is TRBV20-1, the J gene TRBJ1-1, with a possible D match to TRBD1 (6 bases). This CDR3 comprises 11 residues. Trimming left V 6 bases short and J 4 bases short, with 9 bases between. Germline V CDR1 and CDR2: DFQATT, SNEGSKA (reference sequence). The CDR3 DNA follows: TGCAGTGCCCTGGACAGCACTGAAGCTTTCGTT. Protein sequence: CSALDSTEAFV.

The chain links TRBV7-3 to TRBJ2-1; 9 nucleotides agree with TRBD2. The end of the DNA is better explained by TRBJ2-7, so the J call may be wrong. CDR1 is SGHTA, CDR2 FQGTGA, per germline. CDR3 length equals 16 residues. CDR3 sequence reads: CASSLGLRLAGYEQYF. As DNA, the CDR3 is TGTGCCAGCAGCTTAGGTCTTAGGCTAGCGGGATATGAGCAGTACTTC.

This chain links TRBV6-1 with TRBJ1-2, with TRBD1 as a possible D gene (5 bases). The ends were cut back, 7 bases at V and 3 bases at J, with 18 bases in the middle. Per the germline V gene, CDR1 is MNHNS and CDR2 is SASEGT. The CDR3 is made up of 15 amino acids. The chain's CDR3 is CASTRGGTGDYGYTF. The CDR3 DNA is TGTGCCAGCACCCGGGGGGGGACCGGGGACTATGGCTACACCTTC.

The CDR3 bases are TGTGCCAGCAGCTCACCGCGGCATAGTAACATTCAGTACTTC. Translated, it gives CASSSPRHSNIQYF. J is TRBJ2-4 and V is TRBV11-2; D gene uncertain. The CDR3 has 14 amino acids. V was cut by 4 bases and J by 7 bases, with 14 bases left in between. Germline V gives CDR1 SGHAT, CDR2 FQNNGV. The variable domain in full, with the rest retrieved from reference TRBV11-2 and TRBJ2-4, is EAGVAQSPRYKIIEKRQSVAFWCNPISGHATLYWYQQILGQGPKLLIQFQNNGVVDDSQLPKDRFSAERLKGVDSTLKIQPAKLEDSAVYLCASSSPRHSNIQYFGAGTRLSVL.

The chain carries TRBV29-1 and TRBJ2-3; a weak D match, TRBD1 (5 bases). The ends were cut back, 6 bases at V and 0 bases at J, with 13 bases in the middle. Per the germline V gene, CDR1 is SQVTM and CDR2 is ANQGSEA. CDR3 length equals 14 residues. Written as DNA, the CDR3 is TGCAGCGTGCGCAGGGTGGCTAGCACAGATACGCAGTATTTT. Translated, it gives CSVRRVASTDTQYF.

This clonotype showed up just a few times. This chain's CDR3 is CSVGGGTEAFF. The CDR3 DNA sequence: TGCAGCGTTGGTGGGGGCACTGAAGCTTTCTTT. The chain uses TRBV29-1 and TRBJ1-1, with D maybe TRBD1 (5 bases). Per germline, CDR1 SQVTM and CDR2 ANQGSEA. The V and J ends lost 4 bases and 4 bases respectively, with 7 bases between them. This CDR3 is built from 11 residues. Together with reference TRBV29-1 and TRBJ1-1, the CDR3 gives the full variable domain: SAVISQKPSRDICQRGTSLTIQCQVDSQVTMMFWYRQQPGQSLTLIATANQGSEATYESGFVIDKFPISRPNLTFSTLTVSNMSPEDSSIYLCSVGGGTEAFFGQGTRLTVV.

This clonotype was picked up one time. This chain connects TRBV27 to TRBJ2-7; D may be TRBD2 (6 bases). The CDR3 spans 14 residues. Germline lookup yields CDR1 MNHEY and CDR2 SMNVEV (reference sequence). The V and J ends lost 3 bases and 7 bases respectively, with 16 bases between them. DNA of the CDR3: TGTGCCAGCAGTTTCGGGATTCCGGGGAGGGAGCAGTACTTC. Protein product: CASSFGIPGREQYF.

The sample holds one count of this clonotype. One end of the junction does not line up with germline, which may come from a read error. The V and J genes are TRBV25-1 and TRBJ2-7, with 7 bases lining up with TRBD2. This CDR3 has 15 amino acids. CDR1 and CDR2 from the germline V gene are MGHDK and SYGVNS. The CDR3 here is CTSSTAGRSSYEQYF. As DNA, the CDR3 is TGTACCAGCAGCACAGCGGGGAGAAGCTCCTACGAGCAGTACTTC.

This clonotype turned up a few times. The chain couples TRBV2 to TRBJ2-7, with TRBD2 identical over 7 bases. The J segment lost 0 bases and the V segment lost 3 bases, leaving 2 bases of the junction unmatched. The V gene's germline CDR1 is SNHLY and CDR2 FYNNEI. The CDR3 contains 14 residues. The chain's CDR3 is CASSDGGSSYEQYF. The CDR3 DNA reads as TGTGCCAGCAGTGATGGCGGGAGCTCCTACGAGCAGTACTTC.

As to this clonotype: A much bigger clone sits one base away, suggesting this may be a read error. V is TRBV5-1 and J is TRBJ2-5; 8 bases align to TRBD1. The CDR3 runs 14 residues. Germline CDR1 reads SGHRS; CDR2 reads YFSETQ. Written as DNA, the CDR3 is TGCGCCAGCAGCCGGACAGGGAACCAAGAGGCCCAGTACTTC. This gives the protein CASSRTGNQEAQYF.

The V gene is TRBV14, the J gene TRBJ2-2; 9 bases are shared with TRBD2. This CDR3 is 14 amino acids long. Germline V lookup: CDR1 SGHDN, CDR2 FVKESK. CDR3 bases: TGTGCAAGCGGTCGAGCGGGAGGAGCCGGGGAGCTGTTTTTT. Translation: CASGRAGGAGELFF.

The CDR3 protein is CASRKQGFGEQYF. The DNA for the CDR3 is TGTGCCAGCAGGAAACAGGGGTTCGGGGAGCAGTACTTC. This chain joins TRBV28 and TRBJ2-7; TRBD1 matches 7 bases. The CDR3 is made up of 13 amino acids. V was clipped by 6 bases and J by 7 bases; unmatched bases: 9. The germline V gene has CDR1 MDHEN and CDR2 SYDVKM.

This clonotype was seen more than once but under ten times. The CDR3 is CASGAAGTGVYEQYF. In DNA form, the CDR3 reads TGTGCCAGCGGGGCTGCCGGGACAGGGGTTTACGAGCAGTACTTC. J is TRBJ2-7 and V is TRBV27, with TRBD1 matching over 10 bases. V shed 8 bases, J shed 4 bases, and the junction held 11 bases outside the gene matches. Germline CDR1 and CDR2: MNHEY and SMNVEV (reference sequence). The CDR3 has 15 residues.

This clonotype has a single count. The chain couples TRBV2 to TRBJ2-3, with D tentatively TRBD1 (6 bases). Per the germline V gene, CDR1 is SNHLY and CDR2 is FYNNEI. CDR3 length equals 14 residues. With 6 bases removed from V and 4 bases from J, the gap between germline ends came to 14 bases. The CDR3 region has the DNA TGTGCCAGCAGACCGACAGGTCCCGCAGATACGCAGTATTTT. Encoded protein: CASRPTGPADTQYF.

The chain carries TRBV12-3 or TRBV12-4 and TRBJ2-5, with D perhaps given as TRBD1 or TRBD2 (5 bases each). The CDR3 spans 16 residues. The V and J ends lost 5 bases and 11 bases respectively, with 27 bases between them. In DNA, the CDR3 is TGTGCCAGCAGTCCTCCAGGTTATGGGACCTACAATGAGCAGTACTTC. This codes for CASSPPGYGTYNEQYF.

The chain is built from TRBV30 and TRBJ2-4; D is uncertain. The J call is doubtful: the DNA matches TRBJ2-7 better. This CDR3 is 14 amino acids long. Germline V gene lookup returns CDR1 GTSNPN and CDR2 SVGIG (reference sequence). The CDR3 DNA reads as TGTGCCTGGAGTACTCCATCGGCTTCCTACGAGCAGTACTTC. This translates into CAWSTPSASYEQYF.

The chain has TRBV12-3 or TRBV12-4 and TRBJ2-5; D unresolved. V lost 6 bases and J 5 bases, leaving 13 bases between the germline ends. The CDR3 length is 13 residues. The CDR3 nucleotides are TGTGCCAGCAGCTTGGACCGGTGGGAGACCCAGTACTTC. It encodes CASSLDRWETQYF.